Listed below are T cell receptor beta chains from one sample, sequenced in a study of shared clonotypes between healthy human individuals. Method: immunoSEQ multiplex PCR; TCRdb's copy keeps in-frame clones and lacks some. Of around 1.1 million clones in the sample, around 78% are singletons; the top ten hold under 0.8%. The sample comprised memory CD4+ T cells from PBMCs. These receptors originate from a man younger than 35 in good health. Some clones in this sample may be carry-over from other donors' samples. Each CDR3 is given with its conserved first and last residue. The D gene is left open where the match is weak. Clone size is not always given. Where it is, it says once, few, many or a class for expanded clones.

CDR3 DNA	CDR3 protein	V gene	J gene	clone size	D gene
TGTGCCAGCAGCTTAGCGCCTAGCGGGGCTACAACGGAGCAGTTCTTC	CASSLAPSGATTEQFF	TRBV7-6	TRBJ2-1	.	TRBD2
TGTGCCAGCAGTGAGACAGGGAACACTGAAGCTTTCTTT	CASSETGNTEAFF	TRBV6-1	TRBJ1-1	.	.
TGCAGCGTTCCCGGACGGGGGTCTGGGGCCAACGTCCTGACTTTC	CSVPGRGSGANVLTF	TRBV29-1	TRBJ2-6	.	.
TGTGCCAGCAGCTTAACAGGGGCTACCGGGGAGCTGTTTTTT	CASSLTGATGELFF	TRBV7-3	TRBJ2-2	.	.
TGTGCCAGCAGCCCTCCAGACGGCCCGTATGGCTACACCTTC	CASSPPDGPYGYTF	TRBV9	TRBJ1-2	.	.
TGCGCCAGCAGACCGGAGGGCCTTAGCACAGATACGCAGTATTTT	CASRPEGLSTDTQYF	TRBV5-1	TRBJ2-3	.	.
TGCGCCAGCAGCCAGGACAGTCGGCTGGGCGGGGAGCTGTTTTTT	CASSQDSRLGGELFF	TRBV5-1	TRBJ2-2	few	.
TGCAGCGTACTAGCGGGCCGCTCCTACGAGCAGTACTTC	CSVLAGRSYEQYF	TRBV29-1	TRBJ2-7	.	TRBD2
TGTGCCACCAGCAGAGATAGGGGCGGCTCCTACGAGCAGTACTTC	CATSRDRGGSYEQYF	TRBV15	TRBJ2-7	.	.
TGTGCCAGCAGTGTGGGGGGGGCTAATGAAAAACTGTTTTTT	CASSVGGANEKLFF	TRBV6-1	TRBJ1-4	.	.
TGTGCCAGCCGGGAAAGGGACACTGAAGCTTTCTTT	CASRERDTEAFF	TRBV10-3	TRBJ1-1	.	.
TGCGCCAGCAGCCAATTTGCGGGGCCCTACGAGCAGTACTTC	CASSQFAGPYEQYF	TRBV4-3	TRBJ2-7	few	.
TGTGCCAGCAGCTTAGCCTGGGGGGGGCAAGTAAGCTATGGCTACACCTTC	CASSLAWGGQVSYGYTF	TRBV7-2	TRBJ1-2	.	.
TGTGCCAGCTCACCACAAGTAGCCAGCCCCTACGAGCAGTACTTC	CASSPQVASPYEQYF	TRBV18	TRBJ2-7	.	.
TGTGCCTGGAGTGGCGGCGGGGGGCAGGAGAACCAGCCCCAGCATTTT	CAWSGGGGQENQPQHF	TRBV30	TRBJ1-5	many	.
TGTGCCAGCAGTTACTTGGAGGGAAGCAATCAGCCCCAGCATTTT	CASSYLEGSNQPQHF	TRBV6-6	TRBJ1-5	.	.
TGTGCCAGCAGCCCTGGGACGACGACCGGGGAGCTGTTTTTT	CASSPGTTTGELFF	TRBV7-3	TRBJ2-2	.	.
TGTGCCAGCAGTCAAGGGACAGGACAGAACGAGCAGTACTTC	CASSQGTGQNEQYF	TRBV6-5	TRBJ2-7	.	TRBD1
TGTGCCAGCAGTTCCTCACGGGGGGAAAAACTGTTTTTT	CASSSSRGEKLFF	TRBV28	TRBJ1-4	.	.
TGTGCCATCAGCACTAGCGGAAGCACAGATACGCAGTATTTT	CAISTSGSTDTQYF	TRBV10-3	TRBJ2-3	once	TRBD2
TGTGCCAGCAGTTTATCGACAGACCCGGACATCTATGGCTACACCTTC	CASSLSTDPDIYGYTF	TRBV27	TRBJ1-2	.	.
TGTGCCAGCTCACCAGGGGGGCGGGGCGCTGCCTACGAGCAGTACTTC	CASSPGGRGAAYEQYF	TRBV18	TRBJ2-7	.	.
TGTGCCAGCAGTTTACGGGGGACAGGGGATCAGCAGTACTTC	CASSLRGTGDQQYF	TRBV27	TRBJ2-7	.	TRBD1
TGTGCCAGCTCACCACCGGAAGTGAACTACCACTCCTACGAGCAGTACTTC	CASSPPEVNYHSYEQYF	TRBV18	TRBJ2-7	.	.
TGTGCCAGCTCATTTTCCCGGGACAGGGCGAACACTGAAGCTTTCTTT	CASSFSRDRANTEAFF	TRBV18	TRBJ1-1	few	TRBD1
TGTGCCAGCAGCATACGCAGGGGGGATACGCAGTATTTT	CASSIRRGDTQYF	TRBV5-6	TRBJ2-3	once	TRBD1
TGCGCCAGCAGTCAAGGGACTAGCGGGAGCTTCGGGCACGAGCAGTACTTC	CASSQGTSGSFGHEQYF	TRBV5-1	TRBJ2-7	.	TRBD2
TGTGCCAGCAGCCAAAAAGGGACAGTGCTCTATGGCTACACCTTC	CASSQKGTVLYGYTF	TRBV5-6	TRBJ1-2	.	TRBD1
TGTGCCAGCAGCTTAAGGCTCGGGGAGCTGTTTTTT	CASSLRLGELFF	TRBV7-8	TRBJ2-2	.	.
TGTGCCAGCAGCCCTCGAAGGGGAGGCTCTACGGATGAGCAGTTCTTC	CASSPRRGGSTDEQFF	TRBV7-6	TRBJ2-1	few	.
TGTGCCAGCAGCCCGGACAGGGGGAGCAATCAGCCCCAGCATTTT	CASSPDRGSNQPQHF	TRBV7-2	TRBJ1-5	.	TRBD1
TGTGCCAGCAGCTTAAGCTCGGTTAACTACAATGAGCAGTTCTTC	CASSLSSVNYNEQFF	TRBV7-3	TRBJ2-1	.	.
TGTGCCAGTAGCCGGACAGGGGGCTGGGCAAACTATGGCTACACCTTC	CASSRTGGWANYGYTF	TRBV19	TRBJ1-2	.	TRBD1
TGTGCCAGCAGCTTACTAGCGGGAGCTTCCTACGAGCAGTACTTC	CASSLLAGASYEQYF	TRBV11-1	TRBJ2-7	.	TRBD2
TGTGCCAGCAGCTATGGGACCGAGGGGACCCAGTACTTC	CASSYGTEGTQYF	TRBV28	TRBJ2-5	.	.
TGTGCCAGCTCACCTACAGGCGGGGACCTAGCCAAAAACATTCAGTACTTC	CASSPTGGDLAKNIQYF	TRBV18	TRBJ2-4	.	.
TGCAGCGTTGAGAGTGTCGATACGCAGTATTTT	CSVESVDTQYF	TRBV29-1	TRBJ2-3	.	.
TGTGCCAGCTCAAACCTACCAGGGACTAGCGATCACGAGCAGTACTTC	CASSNLPGTSDHEQYF	TRBV18	TRBJ2-7	.	TRBD2
TGTGCCAGCAGCGTTCTAGCGGGAGTCTACAATGAGCAGTTCTTC	CASSVLAGVYNEQFF	TRBV9	TRBJ2-1	.	TRBD2
TGTGCCATCAGGGTACAGGAATTAGGCTACACCTTC	CAIRVQELGYTF	TRBV10-3	TRBJ1-2	.	.
TGCGCCAGCAGCCCCAACGGGGGGAATGGAAACACCATATATTTT	CASSPNGGNGNTIYF	TRBV5-1	TRBJ1-3	.	.
TGTGCCAGCAGTTTATATACGACACGATACAATGAGCAGTTCTTC	CASSLYTTRYNEQFF	TRBV28	TRBJ2-1	.	.
TGTGCCAGCAGCCTAACAGGGCACGGAAACACCATATATTTT	CASSLTGHGNTIYF	TRBV7-6	TRBJ1-3	.	.
TGCAGCGTTGAGGGCCCTTGGGCAGGGGGCACAGATACGCAGTATTTT	CSVEGPWAGGTDTQYF	TRBV29-1	TRBJ2-3	.	.
TGCGCCAGCAGCTTGGCAGGGGGTCGCACAGATACGCAGTATTTT	CASSLAGGRTDTQYF	TRBV5-1	TRBJ2-3	.	TRBD1
TGTGCCAGCAGGTGTAATCCGGGACAGAAAACCTACGAGCAGTACTTC	CASRCNPGQKTYEQYF	TRBV7-3	TRBJ2-7	.	TRBD1
TGTGCCAGCAGCCCAAGGACTAGCGGGAATGGGGAGCTGTTTTTT	CASSPRTSGNGELFF	TRBV11-3	TRBJ2-2	.	TRBD2
TGTGCCAGCAGCACGGAACAGGATCAGCCCCAGCATTTT	CASSTEQDQPQHF	TRBV5-5	TRBJ1-5	.	.